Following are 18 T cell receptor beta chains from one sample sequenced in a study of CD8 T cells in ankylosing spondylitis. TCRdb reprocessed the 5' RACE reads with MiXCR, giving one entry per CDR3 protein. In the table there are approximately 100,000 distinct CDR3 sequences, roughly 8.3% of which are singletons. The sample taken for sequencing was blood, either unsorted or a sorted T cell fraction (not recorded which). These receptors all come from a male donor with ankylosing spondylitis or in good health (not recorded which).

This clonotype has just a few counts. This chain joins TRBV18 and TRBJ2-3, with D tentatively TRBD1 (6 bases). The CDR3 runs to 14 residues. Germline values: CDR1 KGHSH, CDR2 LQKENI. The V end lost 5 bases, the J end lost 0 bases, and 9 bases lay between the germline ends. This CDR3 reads CASSYRASTDTQYF. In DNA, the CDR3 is TGTGCCAGCTCATACAGGGCTAGCACAGATACGCAGTATTTT.

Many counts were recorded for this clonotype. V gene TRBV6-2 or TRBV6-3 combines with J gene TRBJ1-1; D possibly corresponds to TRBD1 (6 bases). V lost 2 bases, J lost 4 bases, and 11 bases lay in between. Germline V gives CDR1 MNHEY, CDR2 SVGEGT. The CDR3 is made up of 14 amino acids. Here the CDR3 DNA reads TGTGCCAGCAGTTACCCGGACAGTTCCACTGAAGCTTTCTTT. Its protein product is CASSYPDSSTEAFF.

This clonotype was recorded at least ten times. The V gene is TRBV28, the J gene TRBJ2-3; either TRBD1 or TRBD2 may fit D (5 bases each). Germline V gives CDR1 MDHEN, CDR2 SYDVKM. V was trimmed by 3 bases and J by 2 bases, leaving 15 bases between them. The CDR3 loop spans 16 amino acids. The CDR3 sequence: CASSFSGTENTDTQYF. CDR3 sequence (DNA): TGTGCCAGCAGTTTTTCCGGGACGGAAAACACAGATACGCAGTATTTT. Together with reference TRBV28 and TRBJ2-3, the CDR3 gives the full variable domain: DVKVTQSSRYLVKRTGEKVFLECVQDMDHENMFWYRQDPGLGLRLIYFSYDVKMKEKGDIPEGYSVSREKKERFSLILESASTNQTSMYLCASSFSGTENTDTQYFGPGTRLTVL.

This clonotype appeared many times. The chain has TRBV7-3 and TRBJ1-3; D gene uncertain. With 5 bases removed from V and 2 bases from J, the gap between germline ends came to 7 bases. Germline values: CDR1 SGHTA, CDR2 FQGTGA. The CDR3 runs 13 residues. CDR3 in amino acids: CASSPKPGNTIYF. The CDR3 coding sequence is TGTGCCAGCAGCCCCAAGCCTGGAAACACCATATATTTT. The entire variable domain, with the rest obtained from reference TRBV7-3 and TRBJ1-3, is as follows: GAGVSQTPSNKVTEKGKYVELRCDPISGHTALYWYRQSLGQGPEFLIYFQGTGAADDSGLPNDRFFAVRPEGSVSTLKIQRTERGDSAVYLCASSPKPGNTIYFGEGSWLTVV.

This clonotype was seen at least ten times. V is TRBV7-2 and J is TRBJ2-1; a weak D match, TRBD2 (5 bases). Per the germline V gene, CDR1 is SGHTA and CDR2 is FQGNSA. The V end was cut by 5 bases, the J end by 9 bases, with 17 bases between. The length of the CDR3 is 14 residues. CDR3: CASSPWTPSGEQFF. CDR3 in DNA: TGTGCCAGCAGCCCATGGACTCCCAGCGGTGAGCAGTTCTTC.

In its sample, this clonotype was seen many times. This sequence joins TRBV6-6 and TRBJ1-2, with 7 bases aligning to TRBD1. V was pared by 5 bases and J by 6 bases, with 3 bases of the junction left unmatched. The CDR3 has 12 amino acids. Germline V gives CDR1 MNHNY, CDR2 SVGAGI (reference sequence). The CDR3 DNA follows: TGTGCCAGCAGTATCAGGGGGAATGGCTACACCTTC. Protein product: CASSIRGNGYTF.

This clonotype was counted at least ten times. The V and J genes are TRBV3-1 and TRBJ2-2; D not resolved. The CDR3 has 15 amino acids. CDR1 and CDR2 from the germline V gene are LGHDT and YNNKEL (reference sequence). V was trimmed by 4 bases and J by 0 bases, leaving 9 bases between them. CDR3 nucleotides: TGTGCCAGCAGCCGACTGGGCTCGAACACCGGGGAGCTGTTTTTT. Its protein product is CASSRLGSNTGELFF. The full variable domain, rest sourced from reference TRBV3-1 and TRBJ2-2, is DTAVSQTPKYLVTQMGNDKSIKCEQNLGHDTMYWYKQDSKKFLKIMFSYNNKELIINETVPNRFSPKSPDKAHLNLHINSLELGDSAVYFCASSRLGSNTGELFFGEGSRLTVL.

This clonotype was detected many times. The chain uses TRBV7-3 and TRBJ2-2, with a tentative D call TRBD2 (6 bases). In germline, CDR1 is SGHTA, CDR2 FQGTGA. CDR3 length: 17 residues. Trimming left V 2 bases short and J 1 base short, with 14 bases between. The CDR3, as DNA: TGTGCCAGCAGCTTACTTGCCGGGGGATTGAACACCGGGGAGCTGTTTTTT. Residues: CASSLLAGGLNTGELFF.

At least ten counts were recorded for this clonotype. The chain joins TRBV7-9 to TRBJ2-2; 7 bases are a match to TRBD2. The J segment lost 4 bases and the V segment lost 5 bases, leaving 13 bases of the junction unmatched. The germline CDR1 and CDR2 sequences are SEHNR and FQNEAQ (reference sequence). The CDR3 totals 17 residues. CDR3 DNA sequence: TGTGCCAGCAGCCCTAAGACGGGAGGAGGAGTCACCGGGGAGCTGTTTTTT. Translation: CASSPKTGGGVTGELFF.

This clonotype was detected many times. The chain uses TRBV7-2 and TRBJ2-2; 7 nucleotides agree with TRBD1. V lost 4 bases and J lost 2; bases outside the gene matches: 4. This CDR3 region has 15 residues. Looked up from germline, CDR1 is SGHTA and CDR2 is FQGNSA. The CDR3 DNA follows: TGTGCCAGCAGCTGGCGACAGGGAAACACCGGGGAGCTGTTTTTT. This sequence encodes CASSWRQGNTGELFF.

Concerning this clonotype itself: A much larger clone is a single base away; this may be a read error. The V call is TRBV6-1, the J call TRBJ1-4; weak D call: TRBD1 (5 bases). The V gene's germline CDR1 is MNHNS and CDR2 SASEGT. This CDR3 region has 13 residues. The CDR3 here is CVSTPGLNEKLFF. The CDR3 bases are TGTGTCAGCACCCCGGGACTTAATGAAAAACTGTTTTTT.

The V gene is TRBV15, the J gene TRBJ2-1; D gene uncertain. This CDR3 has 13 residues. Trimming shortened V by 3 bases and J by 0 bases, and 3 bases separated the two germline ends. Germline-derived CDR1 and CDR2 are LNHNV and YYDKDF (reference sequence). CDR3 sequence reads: CATSRSSYNEQFF. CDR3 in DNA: TGTGCCACCAGCAGGAGCTCCTACAATGAGCAGTTCTTC.

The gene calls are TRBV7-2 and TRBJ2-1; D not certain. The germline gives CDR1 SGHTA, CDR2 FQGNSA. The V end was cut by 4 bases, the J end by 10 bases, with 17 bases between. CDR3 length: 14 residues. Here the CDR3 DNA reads TGTGCCAGCAGCTCGACACCTGGGGTGGGGGAGCAGTTCTTC. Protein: CASSSTPGVGEQFF.

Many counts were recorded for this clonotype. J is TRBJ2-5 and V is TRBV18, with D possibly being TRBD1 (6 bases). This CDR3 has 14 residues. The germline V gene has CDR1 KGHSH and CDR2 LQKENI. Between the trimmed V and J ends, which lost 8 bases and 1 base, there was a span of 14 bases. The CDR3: CASAPGQTQETQYF. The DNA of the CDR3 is TGTGCCAGCGCCCCGGGACAAACCCAAGAGACCCAGTACTTC.

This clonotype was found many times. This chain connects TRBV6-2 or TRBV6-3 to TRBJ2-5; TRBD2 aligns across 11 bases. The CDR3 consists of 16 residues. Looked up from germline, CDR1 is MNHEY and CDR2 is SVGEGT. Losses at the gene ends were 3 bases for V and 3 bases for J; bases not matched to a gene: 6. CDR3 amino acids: CASSYIAGGPEETQYF. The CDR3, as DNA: TGTGCCAGCAGTTATATAGCGGGAGGGCCCGAAGAGACCCAGTACTTC.

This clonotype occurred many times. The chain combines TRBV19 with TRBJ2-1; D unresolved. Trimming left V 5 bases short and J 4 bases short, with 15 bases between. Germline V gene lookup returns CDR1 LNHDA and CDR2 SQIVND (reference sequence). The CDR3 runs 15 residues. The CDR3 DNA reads TGTGCCAGTAGTGTTAACTCAGTGCAGTACAATGAGCAGTTCTTC. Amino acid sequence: CASSVNSVQYNEQFF.

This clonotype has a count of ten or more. CDR3 DNA: TGTGCCAGCAGCCCCCAGGGCAGGGCGTCAGATACGCAGTATTTT. It yields the protein CASSPQGRASDTQYF. This chain joins TRBV5-5 and TRBJ2-3; D perhaps matches TRBD1 (5 bases). V lost 4 bases and J lost 4, with 16 bases in between. Germline-derived CDR1 and CDR2 are SGHKS and YYEKEE (reference sequence). This CDR3 has 15 amino acids.

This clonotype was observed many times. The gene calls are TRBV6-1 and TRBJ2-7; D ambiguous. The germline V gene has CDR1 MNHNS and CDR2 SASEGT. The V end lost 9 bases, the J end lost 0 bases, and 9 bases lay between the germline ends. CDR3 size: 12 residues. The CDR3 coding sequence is TGTGCCAGACCCAGGCCCTCCTACGAGCAGTACTTC. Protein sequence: CARPRPSYEQYF.